This is a list of T cell receptor beta chains from one sample in a study of blood T cells in healthy people across ages. TCRdb analysed the 5' RACE reads with MiXCR anew, one entry per CDR3 protein. The profile shows about a million distinct CDR3 sequences, approximately 38% of them singletons. The sample taken for sequencing was blood. These receptors all come from a man younger than 35 in good health. Both conserved end residues are part of each CDR3. D genes are given only for firm matches. Some rows have no size entry. The others give once, few or many, or a class for an expanded clone.

TRBJ1-4 . TRBV3-1 . TGTGCCAGCAGCCGAGACGCCGGGGATCGGAATGAAAAACTGTTTTTT CASSRDAGDRNEKLFF
TRBJ1-5 . TRBV7-6 TRBD1 TGTGCCAGCAGCTTAGAATCAGGGGGCAACGGTCAGCCCCAGCATTTT CASSLESGGNGQPQHF
TRBJ1-5 few TRBV6-2/TRBV6-3 . TGTGCCAGCAGTTACTCGGGCCGGGACGGACGTTATAGCAATCAGCCCCAGCATTTT CASSYSGRDGRYSNQPQHF
TRBJ2-2 . TRBV7-8 . TGTGCCAGCAGCAACGTACGGGGCGCAAACACCGGGGAGCTGTTTTTT CASSNVRGANTGELFF
TRBJ1-2 . TRBV25-1 . TGTGCCAGCACCTCCGGCGGGGCGTATGGCTACACCTTC CASTSGGAYGYTF
TRBJ2-1 few TRBV20-1 TRBD2 TGCAGTGCTAGAACCCTAGGACTAGCGGGGGACCCCTACAATGAGCAGTTCTTC CSARTLGLAGDPYNEQFF
TRBJ2-1 . TRBV6-5 TRBD1 TGTGTCAGCAGCCACCGGGACAGCCTGTACAATGAGCAGTTCTTC CVSSHRDSLYNEQFF
TRBJ2-7 . TRBV4-3 . TGCGCCAGCAGCCAATCGGGGCAGGGAGGATACGAGCAGTACTTC CASSQSGQGGYEQYF
TRBJ1-4 few TRBV4-3 TRBD1 TGCGCCAGCAGCAAGGACAGGGAGGCAACTAATGAAAAACTGTTTTTT CASSKDREATNEKLFF
TRBJ1-2 . TRBV4-2 TRBD1 TGTGCCAGCAGCCAGGCCCGACAGGGGACCTATGGCTACACCTTC CASSQARQGTYGYTF
TRBJ2-7 few TRBV14 . TGTGCCAGCAGCTTCGAAGGTTACGGGGTGAACAATGAGCAGTACTTC CASSFEGYGVNNEQYF
TRBJ1-2 few TRBV20-1 . TGCAGTGCTAGAGTCTGGGGATCCCCCGACGGCTACACCTTC CSARVWGSPDGYTF
TRBJ1-1 . TRBV7-3 . TGTGCCAGCAGCGAAGCTGGACAGCCTGAAGCTTTCTTT CASSEAGQPEAFF
TRBJ1-2 few TRBV7-2 . TGTGCCAGCAGCCCTCGGGGGCAAGGGACTTCCTATGGCTACACCTTC CASSPRGQGTSYGYTF
TRBJ2-4 many TRBV10-3 TRBD2 TGTGCCATCAGCCGGACTAGCGGGAGCAACATTCAGTACTTC CAISRTSGSNIQYF
TRBJ1-5 . TRBV29-1 . TGCAGCGTTGCGGGGGCTCGCAATCAGCCCCAGCATTTT CSVAGARNQPQHF
TRBJ1-4 few TRBV6-5 . TGTGCCAGCAGTTACGAAGGACTTGGTAATGAAAAACTGTTTTTT CASSYEGLGNEKLFF
TRBJ1-5 . TRBV6-5 TRBD1 TGTGCCAGCAGCCCTTGGGACAGCCATCAGCCCCAGCATTTT CASSPWDSHQPQHF
TRBJ2-3 . TRBV7-2 . TGTGCCAGCAGCGTCAATTACGGAGGGCAGTATTTT CASSVNYGGQYF
TRBJ2-1 . TRBV7-9 . TGTGCCAGCAGCTTAAGATTTGAGGGAGAGACCCAGTTCTTC CASSLRFEGETQFF
TRBJ2-7 few TRBV13 . TGTGCCAGCAGCTTTCGGGGGATGGGGAACTCCTACGAGCAGTACTTC CASSFRGMGNSYEQYF
TRBJ1-1 few TRBV20-1 . TGCAGTGCCCTATCCCTTCTACAGATGAACACTGAAGCTTTCTTT CSALSLLQMNTEAFF
TRBJ1-6 . TRBV7-2 TRBD1 TGTGCCAGCGCGGGACAGTTAAATTCACCCCTCCACTTT CASAGQLNSPLHF
TRBJ2-1 . TRBV29-1 . TGCAGCGTTGAATCCAGGGACCAAGACAATGAGCAGTTCTTC CSVESRDQDNEQFF
TRBJ1-2 . TRBV27 TRBD1 TGTGCCAGTTTCGGGACAGGGGGGACAGGGTATGGCTACACCTTC CASFGTGGTGYGYTF
TRBJ1-1 . TRBV4-2 . TGTGCCAGCAGCCAAGATCTACTGGCCAGGATGAACACTGAAGCTTTCTTT CASSQDLLARMNTEAFF
TRBJ1-1 . TRBV6-2/TRBV6-3 . TGTGCCAGCAGAAAACCTCCGGGGGGGATCACTGAAGCTTTCTTT CASRKPPGGITEAFF
TRBJ1-2 . TRBV5-1 . TGCGCCAGCAGACCTGCCCTAGCTAACTATGGCTACACCTTC CASRPALANYGYTF
TRBJ2-7 . TRBV4-1 . TGCGCCGGCAGCCAGGGGACAAGAAACTACGAGCAGTACTTC CAGSQGTRNYEQYF
TRBJ1-1 few TRBV20-1 . TGCAGTGCTAGAGGGGGCTGGGGAAGGGACACTGAAGCTTTCTTT CSARGGWGRDTEAFF
TRBJ1-2 . TRBV4-1 TRBD1 TGCGCCAGCAGCCAAGATTCGAGACAGGGGCACTATGGCTACACCTTC CASSQDSRQGHYGYTF
TRBJ1-2 few TRBV12-3/TRBV12-4 . TGTGCCAGCAGACAGGAGGCCCCCCATGGCTACACCTTC CASRQEAPHGYTF